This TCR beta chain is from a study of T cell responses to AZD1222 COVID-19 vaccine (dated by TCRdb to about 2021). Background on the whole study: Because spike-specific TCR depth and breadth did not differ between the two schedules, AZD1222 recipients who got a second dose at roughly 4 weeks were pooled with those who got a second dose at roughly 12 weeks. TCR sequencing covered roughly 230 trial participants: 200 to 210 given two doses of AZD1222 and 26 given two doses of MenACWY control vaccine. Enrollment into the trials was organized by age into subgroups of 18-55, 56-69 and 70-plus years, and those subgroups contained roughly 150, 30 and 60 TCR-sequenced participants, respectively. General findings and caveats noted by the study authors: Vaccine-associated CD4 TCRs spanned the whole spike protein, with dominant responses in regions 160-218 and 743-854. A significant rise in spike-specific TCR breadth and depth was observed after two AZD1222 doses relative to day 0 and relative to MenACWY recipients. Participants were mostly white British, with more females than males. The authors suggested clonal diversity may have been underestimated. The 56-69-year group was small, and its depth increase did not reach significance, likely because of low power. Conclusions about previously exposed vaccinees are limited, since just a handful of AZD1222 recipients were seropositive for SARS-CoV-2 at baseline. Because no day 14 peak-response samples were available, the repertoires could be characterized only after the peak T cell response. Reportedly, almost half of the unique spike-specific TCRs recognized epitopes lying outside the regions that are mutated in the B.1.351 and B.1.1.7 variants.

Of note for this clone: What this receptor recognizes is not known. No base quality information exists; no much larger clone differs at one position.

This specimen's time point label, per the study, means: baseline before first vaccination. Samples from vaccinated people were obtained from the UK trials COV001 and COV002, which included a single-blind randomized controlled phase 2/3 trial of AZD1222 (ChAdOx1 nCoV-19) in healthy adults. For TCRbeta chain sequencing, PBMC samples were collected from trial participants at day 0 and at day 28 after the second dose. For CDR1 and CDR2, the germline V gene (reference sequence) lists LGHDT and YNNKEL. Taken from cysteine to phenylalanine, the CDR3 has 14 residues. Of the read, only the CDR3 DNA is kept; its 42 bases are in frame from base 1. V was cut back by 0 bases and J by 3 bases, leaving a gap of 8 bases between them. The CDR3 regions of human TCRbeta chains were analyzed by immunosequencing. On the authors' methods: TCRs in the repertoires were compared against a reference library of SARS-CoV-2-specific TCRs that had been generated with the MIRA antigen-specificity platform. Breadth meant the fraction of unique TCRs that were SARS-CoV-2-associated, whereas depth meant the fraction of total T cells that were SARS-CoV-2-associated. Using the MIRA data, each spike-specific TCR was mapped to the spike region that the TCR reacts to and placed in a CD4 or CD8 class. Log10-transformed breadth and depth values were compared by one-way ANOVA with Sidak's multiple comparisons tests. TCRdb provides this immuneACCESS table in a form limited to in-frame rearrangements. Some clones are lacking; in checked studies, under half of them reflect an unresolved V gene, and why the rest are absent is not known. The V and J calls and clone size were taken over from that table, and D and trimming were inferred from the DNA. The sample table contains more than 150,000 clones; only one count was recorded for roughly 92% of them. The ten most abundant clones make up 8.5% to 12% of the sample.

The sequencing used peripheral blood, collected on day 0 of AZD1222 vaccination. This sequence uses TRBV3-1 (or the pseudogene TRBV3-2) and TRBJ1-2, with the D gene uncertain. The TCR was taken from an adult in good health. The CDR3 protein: CASSQDTSDYGYTF. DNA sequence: TGTGCCAGCAGCCAAGATACCAGCGACTATGGCTACACCTTC.